This T cell receptor (beta chain) was captured by sequencing in a study of T-cell reconstitution after alpha-beta-depleted transplantation in children. Unique molecular identifiers featured in how the TCRbeta library was prepared. From the PCR reads, TCRdb called clonotypes with MiXCR, one entry per CDR3 protein. Of about 500,000 distinct CDR3 sequences in the sample, about 33% were seen once. The CDR3 is made up of 12 amino acids. Germline V CDR1 and CDR2: SGHVS, FNYEAQ. Trimming shortened V by 5 bases and J by 7 bases, and 9 bases separated the two germline ends. The rearrangement links TRBV7-6 to TRBJ2-1; D gene uncertain. This sample comprised PBMCs from the stem cell graft donor, obtained from the stem cell graft. The sequence was collected from a human donor who donated a stem cell graft to a child with aplastic anemia. Here the CDR3 DNA reads TGTGCCAGCAGCAAAGGCAAGAATGAGCAGTTCTTC. Its protein product is CASSKGKNEQFF.